The present T cell receptor (beta chain) was sequenced within a study of blood T cells in healthy people across ages. Study as a whole: Per every two T cells, about one barcoded beta molecule was captured by template switching. Study-level results: A strong correlation between TCR beta diversity and naive T cell percentage was seen.

Donors were systemically healthy Caucasian individuals from Russia aged roughly 6 to 95 years. Each individual donor underwent a draw of around 9.8 milliliters of peripheral blood. PCR was performed a second time for roughly 7 to 12 cycles using a sample-barcoded 5' primer and a J-beta primer mix. TCRdb processed the 5' RACE reads anew with MiXCR; each CDR3 protein has one entry. The sample lists some 1.1 million distinct CDR3 sequences, around two fifths occurring once. Trimming took off 6 bases at V and 6 bases at J, with 22 bases between the two ends. This CDR3 comprises 16 residues. Notes on this clonotype: Its target is unknown.

V and J are TRBV12-3 or TRBV12-4 and TRBJ2-3; no firm D call. The sample was blood. The TCR sequence derives from a man aged 18-30 years in good health. CDR3 sequence reads: CASSGPSSFVGDTQYF. The CDR3 region has the DNA TGTGCCAGCAGCGGGCCCAGCTCTTTCGTGGGGGATACGCAGTATTTT.